This T cell receptor (beta chain) was sequenced during a study of identical twins. General study points: Beta out-of-frame sequences showed weaker excess twin sharing.

cDNA molecules carried unique molecular identifiers, and template switching added a universal primer site. Via MiXCR, TCRdb re-called the 5' RACE reads, giving one row per CDR3 protein. The sample carries approximately 890,000 distinct CDR3 sequences, 12% recorded once. In regard to this clonotype: What it binds is not known.

With 0 bases removed from V and 6 bases from J, the gap between germline ends came to 6 bases. In germline, CDR1 is SNHLY, CDR2 FYNNEI. This CDR3 is built from 13 residues. These data were likewise used in another study, on yellow fever vaccine responses in identical twins.

This TCR came from a woman aged 18-29 years in good health. Specimen: PBMCs. This rearrangement joins TRBV2 to TRBJ2-1; no clear D. CDR3 nucleotides: TGTGCCAGCAGTGAAGCGGTCCCCAATGAGCAGTTCTTC. Its translation: CASSEAVPNEQFF.